Below are 9 T cell receptor beta chains sequenced from a single sample in a study of cytomegalovirus exposure and HLA in healthy donors. PCR was performed using 60 Vbeta and 13 Jbeta primers. Generated by immunoSEQ multiplex PCR, the TCRdb table keeps only in-frame clones and is missing some. In the table there are 150,000 to 200,000 clones, 70% to 85% of which are singletons. Sequenced sample: PBMCs. The receptors were sampled from a woman aged 25 to 39 in good health and CMV-seropositive.

The rearrangement joins TRBV4-3 to TRBJ1-2, with D perhaps TRBD1 (5 bases). The CDR3 loop spans 16 amino acids. The V gene lost 0 bases and the J gene lost 5 bases, with 16 bases spanning the gap. In germline, CDR1 is LGHNA, CDR2 YSLEER. The CDR3 DNA reads TGCGCCAGCAGCCAAGATAGAAACAGGCTCATATATGGCTACACCTTC. Its translation: CASSQDRNRLIYGYTF.

The chain carries TRBV5-1 and TRBJ1-1, with D possibly TRBD1 on 6 matching bases. Deletions cut 4 bases from V and 0 bases from J, with 10 bases between. This CDR3 spans 14 amino acids. The germline CDR1 and CDR2 sequences are SGHRS and YFSETQ. The CDR3 sequence is CASSPGVLNTEAFF. CDR3 nucleotides: TGCGCCAGCAGCCCAGGGGTTTTGAACACTGAAGCTTTCTTT.

The genes are TRBV18 and TRBJ2-7; 9 positions match TRBD1. V dropped 0 bases and J dropped 4; count of bases not matched to a gene: 7. CDR1 and CDR2 from the germline V gene are KGHSH and LQKENI. This CDR3 has 16 residues. The CDR3 here is CASSPPGQGSPYEQYF. Here the CDR3 DNA reads TGTGCCAGCTCACCACCCGGACAGGGGTCCCCTTACGAGCAGTACTTC.

This rearrangement joins TRBV7-2 to TRBJ2-1, with 9 positions matching TRBD2. V trimming: 2 bases; J trimming: 3 bases; junction bases outside the gene matches: 5. There are 16 residues in the CDR3. Per the germline V gene, CDR1 is SGHTA and CDR2 is FQGNSA. The CDR3 coding sequence is TGTGCCAGCAGCTTAATGCCTAGCGGGAACTACAATGAGCAGTTCTTC. Its protein product is CASSLMPSGNYNEQFF.

The rearrangement links TRBV5-4 to TRBJ2-2; TRBD2 aligns across 7 bases. The CDR3 runs 15 residues. The V segment lost 3 bases and the J segment 4 bases; nucleotides outside the gene matches: 6. Germline V lookup: CDR1 SGHNT, CDR2 YYREEE (reference sequence). CDR3 coding DNA: TGTGCCAGCAGCTGGGGGGTAGCGGGCACCGGGGAGCTGTTTTTT. Amino acid sequence: CASSWGVAGTGELFF.

The rearrangement uses TRBV11-3 and TRBJ1-4, with D possibly TRBD1 on 6 matching bases. The V gene's germline CDR1 is SGHNT and CDR2 YENEEA. The CDR3 contains 17 residues. Trimming shortened V by 4 bases and J by 0 bases, and 15 bases separated the two germline ends. CDR3 loop: CASSSSRTAATNEKLFF. The CDR3 coding sequence is TGTGCCAGCAGCTCCTCTCGGACAGCTGCAACTAATGAAAAACTGTTTTTT.

The chain employs TRBV30 and TRBJ2-7; no definite D call. CDR3 length equals 14 residues. Trimming shortened V by 2 bases and J by 0 bases, and 11 bases separated the two germline ends. Germline V gene lookup returns CDR1 GTSNPN and CDR2 SVGIG (reference sequence). In nucleotides, the CDR3 is TGTGCCTGGAGTTTCCTGCGGTTCTCCTACGAGCAGTACTTC. Residues: CAWSFLRFSYEQYF. Full variable domain (rest looked up from reference TRBV30 and TRBJ2-7): SQTIHQWPATLVQPVGSPLSLECTVEGTSNPNLYWYRQAAGRGLQLLFYSVGIGQISSEVPQNLSASRPQDRQFILSSKKLLLSDSGFYLCAWSFLRFSYEQYFGPGTRLTVT.

This clone showed up just a few times. The chain employs TRBV19 and TRBJ2-7; perhaps TRBD2 as D (5 bases). The CDR3 contains 13 residues. The V and J ends lost 6 bases and 0 bases respectively, with 9 bases between them. In germline, CDR1 is LNHDA, CDR2 SQIVND (reference sequence). As DNA, the CDR3 is TGTGCCAGTAGAGCGGCCAGCTCCTACGAGCAGTACTTC. This sequence encodes CASRAASSYEQYF.

CDR3 residues: CASSLATGANEKLFF. The CDR3 coding sequence is TGTGCCAGCAGCTTAGCAACAGGGGCTAATGAAAAACTGTTTTTT. This rearrangement joins TRBV11-2 to TRBJ1-4; 7 nucleotides agree with TRBD1. Germline V gene lookup returns CDR1 SGHAT and CDR2 FQNNGV. This CDR3 spans 15 amino acids. The trim removed 1 base at V and 3 bases at J, leaving 2 bases unmatched.